Listed below are T cell receptor beta chains from one sample, sequenced in a study of blood T cells in healthy people across ages. MiXCR, applied by TCRdb to the 5' RACE reads, yields one record per CDR3 protein. The sample yields 1.5 million to 2 million distinct CDR3 sequences, 28% seen once. Sequencing used blood. The receptors were gathered from a woman aged 25-40 years in good health. The CDR3 runs from the conserved cysteine through the conserved F or W. A D gene is named only where the DNA matches it firmly. Part of the rows lack a size; the others show once, few, many or a class for expanded clones.

TRBJ2-3 | TRBD2 | few | TRBV12-3/TRBV12-4 | TGTGCCAGCAGTTTTCTAGCGGGAAATTTAGATACGCAGTATTTT | CASSFLAGNLDTQYF
TRBJ2-7 | TRBD2 | - | TRBV5-1 | TGCGCCAGCACCATCGGGGGGGTCAACTCCTACGAGCAGTACTTC | CASTIGGVNSYEQYF
TRBJ1-1 | - | - | TRBV11-2 | TGTGCCAGCAGCGTTCACAGTGCGAACACTGAAGCTTTCTTT | CASSVHSANTEAFF
TRBJ2-5 | TRBD2 | - | TRBV30 | TGTGCCTGGAGTGCGGGGGGATCAGAGACCCAGTACTTC | CAWSAGGSETQYF
TRBJ1-5 | TRBD1 | few | TRBV7-2 | TGTGCCAGCAGCTTAGCACTGGACAGGGGCAATCAGCCCCAGCATTTT | CASSLALDRGNQPQHF
TRBJ2-3 | TRBD1 | few | TRBV7-6 | TGTGCCAGCAGCCCACGGGACAGCCGACCAGATACGCAGTATTTT | CASSPRDSRPDTQYF
TRBJ1-6 | - | - | TRBV7-2 | TGTGCCAGCAGCTTATGGGGCAGTAATTCACCCCTCCACTTT | CASSLWGSNSPLHF
TRBJ1-5 | TRBD1 | few | TRBV7-8 | TGTGCCAGCAGCGTGGACAGGCGGGATCAGCCCCAGCATTTT | CASSVDRRDQPQHF
TRBJ2-5 | - | few | TRBV30 | TGTGCCTGGAGTGTACTCGGGATGGGGTACTTC | CAWSVLGMGYF
TRBJ2-3 | TRBD2 | - | TRBV12-3/TRBV12-4 | TGTGCCACTTCTAGCGGGAGGGCCGTGAGCACAGATGCGCAGTATTTT | CATSSGRAVSTDAQYF
TRBJ2-1 | - | - | TRBV14 | TGTGCCAGCAGCCATCGCAGAGGAGGGCCATCCTACAATGAGCAGTTCTTC | CASSHRRGGPSYNEQFF
TRBJ1-5 | TRBD1 | - | TRBV2 | TGTGCCAGCAGCGAGGGACAGGGGGGCAATCAGCCCCAGCATTTT | CASSEGQGGNQPQHF
TRBJ2-3 | - | few | TRBV7-9 | TGTGCCAGCAGCCTAATAATGGCAGATACGCAGTATTTT | CASSLIMADTQYF
TRBJ2-7 | - | many | TRBV12-5 | TGTGCTAGTGGTTTGGCCCTTTCGGACGAGCAGTACTTC | CASGLALSDEQYF
TRBJ2-7 | - | - | TRBV5-1 | TGCGCCAGCAGCTTGGGGGTTTCGGCGGGGGCCTCCTACGAGCAGTACTTC | CASSLGVSAGASYEQYF
TRBJ2-1 | TRBD2 | few | TRBV11-3 | TGTGCCAGCAGCTTAGAGGTTAGCGGGGGTCCCAATGAGCAGTTCTTC | CASSLEVSGGPNEQFF
TRBJ2-1 | TRBD1 | - | TRBV12-3/TRBV12-4 | TGTGCCAGCATGGACAGGACAAATTACAATGAGCGGTTCTTC | CASMDRTNYNERFF
TRBJ2-2 | TRBD2 | - | TRBV5-5 | TGTGCCAGCAGCCCAGGCGGACTAGCGGGAGAGGAGTTTTTT | CASSPGGLAGEEFF
TRBJ2-3 | - | few | TRBV6-5 | TGTGCCAGCAGTTACTCGGAGGCCAGGGAGCTGGGCGCAGATACGCAGTATTTT | CASSYSEARELGADTQYF
TRBJ1-2 | - | - | TRBV29-1 | TGCAGCTCCCTACAGGGCGAAAACTATGGCTACACCTTC | CSSLQGENYGYTF
TRBJ1-1 | - | - | TRBV9 | TGTGCCAGCAGCGTAGTTGAATCGGGAGGGGGATTCACTGAAGCTTTCTTT | CASSVVESGGGFTEAFF
TRBJ1-1 | TRBD1 | - | TRBV28 | TGTGCCAGCAGTTTCCGGGACAGGGCGAACACTGAAGCTTTCTTT | CASSFRDRANTEAFF
TRBJ1-4 | - | - | TRBV2 | TGTGCCAGCAGAGCCACTAAGGGGCGGAACGAAAAACTGTTTTTT | CASRATKGRNEKLFF
TRBJ2-7 | - | few | TRBV15 | TGTGCCACCAGCACCTACCCGGGCCAGAGCTACGAGCAGTACTTC | CATSTYPGQSYEQYF
TRBJ1-5 | - | - | TRBV4-1 | TGCGCCAGCAGCCAAGTTAATAGCAATCAGCCCCAGCATTTT | CASSQVNSNQPQHF
TRBJ2-1 | TRBD1 | many | TRBV29-1 | TGCAGCGTTACGGGACAGGGAAATGAGCAGTTCTTC | CSVTGQGNEQFF
TRBJ2-7 | TRBD2 | few | TRBV20-1 | TGCGGTGCTAGAGACCCTAGCGGGAATTACGAGCAGTACTTC | CGARDPSGNYEQYF
TRBJ2-1 | - | - | TRBV9 | TGTGCCAGCAGCCCTCCATTGGGGAGCTCCCCAGCCAGCAATGAGCGGTTCTTC | CASSPPLGSSPASNERFF
TRBJ2-5 | - | - | TRBV30 | TGTGCCTGGAGCCAGGGGCCTCAAGAGACCCAGTACTTC | CAWSQGPQETQYF
TRBJ2-1 | - | - | TRBV5-1 | TGCGCCAGCAGCTCCGGGCCGGTCGGGGGCTCCTACAATGAGCAGTTCTTC | CASSSGPVGGSYNEQFF
TRBJ2-5 | TRBD2 | many | TRBV9 | TGTGCCAGCAGCGCGGGTACACTAGCGGAGACCCAGTACTTC | CASSAGTLAETQYF
TRBJ2-7 | - | - | TRBV11-2 | TGTGCCAGCAGCGCCCAACCTACACGGAGCTCCTACAATGAGCAGTACTTC | CASSAQPTRSSYNEQYF
TRBJ2-3 | - | few | TRBV20-1 | TGCAGTGCTATGGGGTGGACTTCTAGCACAGATACGCAGTATTTT | CSAMGWTSSTDTQYF
TRBJ1-5 | - | - | TRBV20-1 | TGCAGTGCTAGTATGGCTAGCAATCAGCCCCAGCATTTT | CSASMASNQPQHF
TRBJ2-7 | - | - | TRBV20-1 | TGCAGTGCGATGAGCCGTAAGGGCTCCTACGAGCAGTACTTC | CSAMSRKGSYEQYF
TRBJ2-5 | TRBD2 | - | TRBV6-6 | TGTGCCAGCAGTTACCCTAGCGGGGAGGGAGGAGAGACCCAGTACTTC | CASSYPSGEGGETQYF
TRBJ1-3 | - | - | TRBV5-1 | TGCGCCAGCAGCTTGGCGGGCTTCTCTGGAAACACCGTATATTTT | CASSLAGFSGNTVYF